This entry is about one TCR beta chain. The antigen is undetermined. The data belong to a study of T cell responses to AZD1222 COVID-19 vaccine. Study-level results: There were repertoire samples only from the period after the peak T cell response. With dominance at 160-218 and 743-854, vaccine-associated CD4 TCRs spanned spike.

The CDR3 runs to 15 residues. Trimming shortened V by 8 bases and J by 2 bases, and 18 bases separated the two germline ends. Germline CDR1 reads LNHDA; CDR2 reads SQIVND (reference sequence). TCRdb's copy holds only in-frame clones and misses some; the assay was immunoSEQ multiplex PCR. The sample yields roughly 200,000 clones, more than 90% seen once. V gene TRBV19 combines with J gene TRBJ1-2, with D perhaps matching TRBD1 (6 bases). This specimen consisted of peripheral blood, obtained 28 days after the second dose of the MenACWY control vaccine. This receptor was obtained from an adult who received the MenACWY meningococcal vaccine as a control. The CDR3 spells CASRAPETGNYGYTF. The CDR3 region has the DNA TGTGCCAGTCGGGCCCCCGAAACAGGGAACTATGGCTACACCTTC.